This TCR beta chain stems from a study of blood T cell repertoires in COVID-19. This CDR3 comprises 16 residues. In germline, CDR1 is SGHAT, CDR2 FQDESV (reference sequence). V lost 5 bases to trimming and J lost 3 bases; unmatched junction nucleotides: 6. As handled by the study authors: Reference gene primer amplification gave estimated nucleated cell counts. Using immunoSEQ multiplex PCR, the repertoire was profiled, and TCRdb retains in-frame clones only, with some absent. V, J and clone size were drawn from that table, and D and trimming were deduced from the DNA. The sample has roughly 150,000 clones, just over 90% seen once. This clone appeared a few times.

The sample taken for sequencing was peripheral blood. This clonotype was obtained from a man between 18 and 35 years old with COVID-19, enrolled during active disease. This sequence joins TRBV11-1 and TRBJ2-1; 11 bases map to TRBD2. This CDR3 reads CASSLSGTSGYNEQFF. CDR3 nucleotides: TGTGCCAGCAGCCTTAGCGGGACTAGCGGCTACAATGAGCAGTTCTTC.